The TCR beta chain under discussion was sequenced for a study of identifying expanded T cells in peripheral blood. The repertoire was sequenced with immunoSEQ multiplex PCR; TCRdb's copy has only in-frame clones and lacks some. The sample contains about 80,000 clones, 70% to 90% of which appear only once. A few counts support this clone. V was clipped by 2 bases and J by 6 bases, with 7 bases between them. Germline CDR1 is ENHRY and CDR2 is SYGVKD. The CDR3 is 12 residues long. This TCR derives from a person aged 18 to 75 in good health. Sequenced input: blood. This rearrangement joins TRBV10-3 to TRBJ1-2, with D uncertain. The CDR3: CAISEASNGYTF. The CDR3 nucleotides read TGTGCCATCAGTGAGGCGTCGAATGGCTACACCTTC.